These 9 T cell receptor beta chains share one sample of origin, sequenced in a study of blood T cell repertoires in COVID-19. The repertoire was sequenced with immunoSEQ multiplex PCR; TCRdb's copy has only in-frame clones and lacks some. The table lists roughly 100,000 clones, around 90% of them singletons, with roughly 2% in the top ten. Sequences were obtained from peripheral blood. The receptors were sampled from a man between 45 and 60 years old with active COVID-19.

V gene TRBV20-1 combines with J gene TRBJ1-2, with TRBD1 as a possible D gene (5 bases). Germline V lookup: CDR1 DFQATT, CDR2 SNEGSKA (reference sequence). This CDR3 comprises 14 residues. The V end was cut by 3 bases, the J end by 1 base, with 12 bases between. The DNA for the CDR3 is TGCAGTGCTAGTAGGGCAGGGCTTAACTATGGCTACACCTTC. Translated, it gives CSASRAGLNYGYTF.

This rearrangement joins TRBV7-8 to TRBJ1-2; TRBD1 matches at 8 bases. The CDR3 contains 13 residues. CDR1 and CDR2 from the germline V gene are SGHVS and FQNEAQ. Trimming took 6 bases from V and 3 from J; bases not matched to a gene: 3. The CDR3 region has the DNA TGTGCCAGCAGAGGACAGGGAGACTATGGCTACACCTTC. Protein: CASRGQGDYGYTF.

CDR3 nucleotides: TGTGCCAGCAGTTACTGGCAGGGGTACGAGCAGTACTTC. This codes for CASSYWQGYEQYF. The chain employs TRBV6-6 and TRBJ2-7; weak D call: TRBD1 (6 bases). This CDR3 spans 13 amino acids. Germline V gives CDR1 MNHNY, CDR2 SVGAGI (reference sequence). V lost 1 base to trimming and J lost 4 bases, with 8 bases between them.

This clone was picked up a small number of times. This chain connects TRBV11-2 to TRBJ2-1; a possible D gene is TRBD2 (5 bases). V lost 5 bases to trimming and J lost 0 bases, with 11 bases between them. The CDR3 sequence is 15 residues long. Germline CDR1 SGHAT, CDR2 FQNNGV. For the CDR3, the DNA is TGTGCCAGCAGCCTGACGGGGAGCTCCTACAATGAGCAGTTCTTC. Translating it yields CASSLTGSSYNEQFF.

This chain uses TRBV2 with TRBJ2-1, with D maybe TRBD1 (6 bases). This CDR3 contains 14 residues. Germline CDR1 reads SNHLY; CDR2 reads FYNNEI. V lost 8 bases, J lost 9 bases, and 20 bases lay in between. CDR3 sequence reads: CASLQGVWNSEQFF. CDR3 nucleotide sequence: TGTGCCAGCCTACAGGGCGTTTGGAACAGTGAGCAGTTCTTC.

The chain links TRBV2 to TRBJ1-1; no reliable D call. Germline CDR1 is SNHLY and CDR2 is FYNNEI. V was trimmed by 8 bases and J by 7 bases, leaving 11 bases between them. The CDR3 extends over 11 amino acids. This chain's CDR3 is CASALRGEAFF. CDR3 DNA: TGTGCCAGCGCCCTCCGGGGTGAAGCTTTCTTT. Full variable domain (missing parts from reference TRBV2 and TRBJ1-1): EPEVTQTPSHQVTQMGQEVILRCVPISNHLYFYWYRQILGQKVEFLVSFYNNEISEKSEIFDDQFSVERPDGSNFTLKIRSTKLEDSAMYFCASALRGEAFFGQGTRLTVV.

The V call is TRBV7-2, the J call TRBJ1-3; 8 bases are shared with TRBD1. CDR1 and CDR2 (germline): SGHTA, FQGNSA. The junction had 6 bases not matched to a gene; V was cut back by 4 bases and J by 4 bases. This CDR3 comprises 15 residues. DNA for the CDR3: TGTGCCAGCAGCTCTGGACAGGGTAGGGGAAACACCATATATTTT. Translated, it gives CASSSGQGRGNTIYF.

J is TRBJ2-3 and V is TRBV7-2; tentative D call: TRBD2 (8 bases). Germline loops: CDR1 SGHTA, CDR2 FQGNSA. V gave up 5 bases and J gave up 13 bases, with 28 bases separating them. The CDR3 spans 16 residues. The CDR3 here is CASSPGGVAGPQRKYF. The CDR3, as DNA: TGTGCCAGCAGCCCAGGGGGAGTAGCGGGGCCCCAAAGAAAGTATTTT.

In nucleotides, the CDR3 is TGTGCCAGCAGCTCACTGGACAAGGCAGCCGAGCAGTACTTC. It is translated as CASSSLDKAAEQYF. This chain uses TRBV5-5 with TRBJ2-7; D may be TRBD1 (5 bases). V lost 3 bases, J lost 6 bases, and 16 bases lay in between. The CDR3 loop spans 14 amino acids. Germline V gene data show CDR1 as SGHKS and CDR2 as YYEKEE (reference sequence).